This T cell receptor beta chain stems from a study of blood T cell repertoires in COVID-19. Study context: Italy, Spain and the United States were the sources of the convalescent and acute COVID-19 samples. In each case, the material was cDNA or gDNA derived from T cells, B-cell-depleted T cells, or PBMCs.

Original data processing: From reference gene primer amplification, estimates of nucleated cell counts were derived. Profiled with immunoSEQ multiplex PCR; TCRdb holds only in-frame clones, not every one. The DNA was the basis for D and trimming; V, J and clone size are from that table. The sample yields around 320,000 clones, approximately 89% seen once. The CDR3 extends over 15 amino acids. Per the germline V gene, CDR1 is SGHNT and CDR2 is YYREEE (reference sequence). V lost 3 bases, J lost 0 bases, and 12 bases lay in between. This clone was recorded a few times. The J gene is TRBJ1-1, the V gene TRBV5-4; D call uncertain. The sequence derives from a woman under 40 who had recovered from COVID-19. Sequencing used peripheral blood. CDR3 bases: TGTGCCAGCAGCTCAAGAATACTTATGAACACTGAAGCTTTCTTT. Encoded protein: CASSSRILMNTEAFF.